This T cell receptor beta chain was captured by sequencing in a study of shared clonotypes between healthy human individuals. Findings and limits, study-wide: Non-shared clonotypes displayed generation probabilities falling below those of clonotypes present in all four donors.

The sorted-subset replicate PCRs were given around 200 ng DNA, which is tens of thousands of T cell genomes. Assay used: immunoSEQ multiplex PCR; TCRdb lists only in-frame clones, some missing. The table shows over 850,000 clones, with more than 75% occurring only once. The germline gives CDR1 SGHNT, CDR2 YENEEA. This CDR3 contains 14 residues. V was pared by 2 bases and J by 4 bases, with 10 bases between. With respect to this clone: Its antigen is not known.

This sequence was found in a man aged 18 to 35 in good health. Some clones in this sample may be carry-over from other donors' samples. Sequencing was performed on memory CD4+ T cells from PBMCs. As to subset: CD45RA-negative fraction. V and J are TRBV11-3 and TRBJ2-3; D is perhaps TRBD1 (6 bases). The CDR3 loop reads CASSLNAGADTQYF. DNA for the CDR3: TGTGCCAGCAGCTTAAACGCAGGGGCAGATACGCAGTATTTT. Looking up the rest from reference TRBV11-3 and TRBJ2-3 gives the full variable domain: EAGVVQSPRYKIIEKKQPVAFWCNPISGHNTLYWYLQNLGQGPELLIRYENEEAVDDSQLPKDRFSAERLKGVDSTLKIQPAELGDSAVYLCASSLNAGADTQYFGPGTRLTVL.